Presented here are 10 T cell receptor beta chains from one specimen sequenced in a study of cytomegalovirus exposure and HLA in healthy donors (dated by TCRdb to the late 2010s). The protocol used for the library was the immunoSEQ multiplex PCR assay. For the multiplex PCR, a mixture combining 60 forward primers for TCR Vbeta segments and 13 reverse primers for TCR Jbeta segments was used. TCRdb limited this immuneACCESS table to in-frame rearrangements with V and J called. A share of clones is missing; checked studies link under half to unresolved V genes, and the rest is unexplained. The sample yields under 250,000 clones; approximately 82% were counted once. Under 8% of the sample is taken by the ten largest. Sequencing was carried out using PBMCs. These receptors originate from a woman aged 55-70 years in good health and CMV-seropositive.

The V gene is TRBV11-2, the J gene TRBJ2-2; D is possibly TRBD1 (6 bases). Trimming took off 1 base at V and 1 base at J, with 7 bases between the two ends. This CDR3 comprises 15 residues. Germline loops: CDR1 SGHAT, CDR2 FQNNGV. CDR3 DNA: TGTGCCAGCAGCTTAGCAGGGGTGAACACCGGGGAGCTGTTTTTT. Translated: CASSLAGVNTGELFF.

The chain carries TRBV2 and TRBJ2-5; 14 bases fit TRBD2. Germline V gene sequence: CDR1 SNHLY, CDR2 FYNNEI. This CDR3 contains 15 residues. V was clipped by 7 bases and J by 5 bases; unmatched bases: 6. The CDR3 DNA sequence: TGTGCCAGCAAGGGGACTAGCGGGAGTGTGGAGACCCAGTACTTC. It yields the protein CASKGTSGSVETQYF.

The rearrangement uses TRBV5-1 and TRBJ2-5, with D hard to call. Trimming took 1 base from V and 1 from J, leaving 5 bases between them. Germline V CDR1 and CDR2: SGHRS, YFSETQ. The CDR3 runs to 13 residues. As DNA, the CDR3 is TGCGCCAGCAGCTTGAACACCCAAGAGACCCAGTACTTC. Translating it yields CASSLNTQETQYF.

The chain combines TRBV18 with TRBJ2-3, with TRBD2 matching 13 bases. J lost 5 bases, V lost 5 bases, and 4 bases had no gene match. This CDR3 region has 15 residues. Germline V gene lookup returns CDR1 KGHSH and CDR2 LQKENI. In DNA form, the CDR3 reads TGTGCCAGCTCAACTAGCGGGAGGGCCGGAGATACGCAGTATTTT. This codes for CASSTSGRAGDTQYF.

This clone turned up a few times. V and J are TRBV6-6 and TRBJ2-7; TRBD2 might be the D (6 bases). V dropped 8 bases and J dropped 0 bases, with 14 bases sitting between them. The germline CDR1 and CDR2 sequences are MNHNY and SVGAGI (reference sequence). The CDR3 loop spans 14 amino acids. In DNA form, the CDR3 reads TGTGCCAGCCTGTTGGGCGGGAACTCCTACGAGCAGTACTTC. This codes for CASLLGGNSYEQYF.

The rearrangement links TRBV7-2 to TRBJ2-3; D unresolved. This CDR3 comprises 18 residues. Germline V gene lookup returns CDR1 SGHTA and CDR2 FQGNSA. The V and J ends lost 2 bases and 0 bases respectively, with 18 bases between them. The DNA for the CDR3 is TGTGCCAGCAGCTTATTTGGTACGGATGCGGCCAGCACAGATACGCAGTATTTT. Translated, it gives CASSLFGTDAASTDTQYF.

The rearrangement joins TRBV10-2 to TRBJ2-7; 10 bases agree with TRBD2. This CDR3 is built from 14 residues. Germline values: CDR1 WSHSY, CDR2 SAAADI. V shed 4 bases, J shed 3 bases, and the junction held 3 bases outside the gene matches. The CDR3 DNA reads TGCGCCAGCAGTGGGGTAGCGGGGGGCTACGAGCAGTACTTC. This translates into CASSGVAGGYEQYF.

This rearrangement joins TRBV30 to TRBJ2-3; D uncertain. Germline V gene data show CDR1 as GTSNPN and CDR2 as SVGIG (reference sequence). The CDR3 sequence is 12 residues long. V lost 8 bases to trimming and J lost 5 bases, with 14 bases between them. DNA of the CDR3: TGTGCCCTCACCTGGCCATTAGATACGCAGTATTTT. Translated: CALTWPLDTQYF.

The J gene is TRBJ2-7, the V gene TRBV14; no clear D gene. Trimming removed 8 bases at V and 4 bases at J, with 9 bases between. The CDR3 is made up of 11 amino acids. Per germline, CDR1 SGHDN and CDR2 FVKESK. The CDR3 spells CASGPGYEQYF. The CDR3, as DNA: TGTGCCAGCGGGCCTGGATACGAGCAGTACTTC.

The rearrangement uses TRBV6-5 and TRBJ1-6, with D tentatively TRBD1 (6 bases). V shed 8 bases and J shed 7 bases, with 12 bases lying between them. Germline values: CDR1 MNHEY, CDR2 SVGAGI. The CDR3 covers 13 residues. CDR3 sequence: CASQGQMNSPLHF. CDR3 coding DNA: TGTGCCAGCCAAGGACAGATGAATTCACCCCTCCACTTT.